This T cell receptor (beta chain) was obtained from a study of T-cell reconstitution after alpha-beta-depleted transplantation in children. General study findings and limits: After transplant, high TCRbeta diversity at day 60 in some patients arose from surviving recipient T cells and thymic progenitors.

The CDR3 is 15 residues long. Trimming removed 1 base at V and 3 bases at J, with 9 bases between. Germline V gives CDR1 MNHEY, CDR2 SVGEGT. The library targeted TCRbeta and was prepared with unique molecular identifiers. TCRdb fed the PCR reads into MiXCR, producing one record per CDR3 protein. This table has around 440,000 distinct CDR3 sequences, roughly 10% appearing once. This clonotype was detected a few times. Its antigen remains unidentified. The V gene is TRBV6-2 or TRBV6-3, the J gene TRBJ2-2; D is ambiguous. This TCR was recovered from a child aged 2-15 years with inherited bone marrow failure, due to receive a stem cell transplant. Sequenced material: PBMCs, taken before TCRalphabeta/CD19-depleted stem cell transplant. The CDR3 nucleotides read TGTGCCAGCAGTTACTTAGTCCAAGACACCGGGGAGCTGTTTTTT. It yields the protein CASSYLVQDTGELFF.